Below, 17 T cell receptor beta chains from the same sample are listed, as sequenced in a study of T cells after yellow fever vaccination. TCRdb re-analysed the 5' RACE reads in MiXCR, keeping a single row per CDR3 protein. The table has under 200,000 distinct CDR3 sequences, roughly 11% seen once; the top ten hold about 38%. This specimen consisted of CD8+ T cells sorted from PBMCs, obtained 15 days after the yellow fever booster vaccination. The receptor set was obtained from a man between 18 and 35 years old who received the YFV17D yellow fever vaccine.

The V and J genes are TRBV5-4 and TRBJ2-7; weak D call: TRBD1 (6 bases). Per the germline V gene, CDR1 is SGHNT and CDR2 is YYREEE (reference sequence). CDR3 length: 15 amino acids. V gave up 1 base and J gave up 3 bases, with 14 bases separating them. CDR3 coding DNA: TGTGCCAGCAGCTTGTGGGCGGACAGTTTCTACGAGCAGTACTTC. It codes for CASSLWADSFYEQYF.

This clonotype appeared a few times. The rearrangement uses TRBV15 and TRBJ1-5; TRBD1 matches 7 bases. V dropped 0 bases and J dropped 2; count of bases not matched to a gene: 4. Germline lookup yields CDR1 LNHNV and CDR2 YYDKDF (reference sequence). The CDR3 has 16 residues. The CDR3 nucleotides are TGTGCCACCAGCAGAGACCCCGGACAGGGCAATCAGCCCCAGCATTTT. Translated: CATSRDPGQGNQPQHF.

The V gene is TRBV7-9, the J gene TRBJ2-3; tentatively, D is TRBD2 (7 bases). Germline V gene data show CDR1 as SEHNR and CDR2 as FQNEAQ (reference sequence). The CDR3 covers 17 residues. With 5 bases removed from V and 0 bases from J, the gap between germline ends came to 18 bases. The CDR3 sequence is CASSPWRGTISTDTQYF. Here the CDR3 DNA reads TGTGCCAGCAGCCCGTGGCGGGGGACAATCAGCACAGATACGCAGTATTTT.

The chain couples TRBV3-1 to TRBJ1-5, with D hard to call. From germline, CDR1 is LGHDT and CDR2 YNNKEL (reference sequence). The CDR3 totals 14 residues. Trimming left V 3 bases short and J 3 bases short, with 9 bases between. This chain's CDR3 is CASSQEGINQPQHF. The CDR3 DNA follows: TGTGCCAGCAGCCAGGAAGGGATCAATCAGCCCCAGCATTTT.

The rearrangement uses TRBV28 and TRBJ2-6; D gene ambiguous. The V gene lost 5 bases and the J gene lost 1 base, with 12 bases spanning the gap. CDR1 MDHEN and CDR2 SYDVKM come from the germline V gene. This CDR3 spans 16 amino acids. In nucleotides, the CDR3 is TGTGCCAGCAGTGTGGTGATGGGATCTGGGGCCAACGTCCTGACTTTC. Protein: CASSVVMGSGANVLTF.

The chain joins TRBV27 to TRBJ2-7; D is possibly TRBD2 (7 bases). CDR1 is MNHEY, CDR2 SMNVEV, per germline (reference sequence). The CDR3 consists of 14 residues. V lost 6 bases and J 4 bases, leaving 16 bases between the germline ends. Written as DNA, the CDR3 is TGTGCCAGCAGAACTCTAGGGGGGGTTTACGAGCAGTACGTC. Translation gives CASRTLGGVYEQYV.

The chain has TRBV7-9 and TRBJ1-4; a possible D gene is TRBD1 (6 bases). Germline CDR1 reads SEHNR; CDR2 reads FQNEAQ (reference sequence). This CDR3 has 15 amino acids. Trimming took off 1 base at V and 2 bases at J, with 8 bases between the two ends. In DNA form, the CDR3 reads TGTGCCAGCAGCTTAGAAAGGGGGACTAATGAAAAACTGTTTTTT. This gives the protein CASSLERGTNEKLFF.

The chain joins TRBV11-2 to TRBJ2-3, with D unresolved. Germline CDR1 reads SGHAT; CDR2 reads FQNNGV. The CDR3 is 15 amino acids. The germline V and J ends were trimmed by 2 bases and 2 bases, with 11 bases remaining between them. CDR3 DNA: TGTGCCAGCAGCTTATATACCTGGCCCACAGATACGCAGTATTTT. Translation: CASSLYTWPTDTQYF.

There are a few counts of this clonotype. The V and J genes are TRBV5-6 and TRBJ2-7, with D possibly called TRBD1 or TRBD2 (5 bases each). The germline CDR1 and CDR2 sequences are SGHDT and YYEEEE. The CDR3 spans 15 residues. Trimming shortened V by 1 base and J by 5 bases, and 16 bases separated the two germline ends. The CDR3 loop reads CASSLMGGGSDEQYV. CDR3 DNA sequence: TGTGCCAGCAGCTTGATGGGTGGGGGAAGCGACGAGCAGTACGTC.

The V call is TRBV12-3 or TRBV12-4, the J call TRBJ2-3; possibly TRBD1 for D (6 bases). With 5 bases removed from V and 5 bases from J, the gap between germline ends came to 17 bases. The CDR3 runs 15 residues. The CDR3 loop is CASSQKGHGLDTQYF. In DNA form, the CDR3 reads TGTGCCAGCAGTCAAAAGGGACACGGGTTAGATACGCAGTATTTT.

There are many counts of this clonotype. V usage is TRBV7-9 and J usage is TRBJ2-7, with 9 nucleotides matching TRBD1. J was trimmed by 2 bases and V by 5 bases; bases with no gene match: 4. The CDR3 runs to 14 residues. CDR1 and CDR2 (germline): SEHNR, FQNEAQ (reference sequence). CDR3 residues: CASSPRDRAYEQYF. The CDR3 nucleotides read TGTGCCAGCAGCCCTAGGGACAGGGCCTACGAGCAGTACTTC.

This chain joins TRBV9 and TRBJ2-7; 7 bases align to TRBD1. The CDR3 runs 14 residues. Germline V gene data show CDR1 as SGDLS and CDR2 as YYNGEE. Germline trimming cut 2 bases from V and 5 bases from J; bases unmatched to any gene: 7. CDR3 protein: CASSVGTDPDEQYF. CDR3 bases: TGTGCCAGCAGCGTCGGGACAGATCCGGACGAGCAGTACTTC.

This clonotype has a handful of counts. The chain links TRBV10-2 to TRBJ2-2; possible D gene TRBD2, 7 bases. Trimming pared 2 bases from V and 4 bases from J, leaving 14 bases between. Germline loops: CDR1 WSHSY, CDR2 SAAADI. This CDR3 has 16 residues. Here the CDR3 DNA reads TGCGCCAGCAGTGAGGGGCGGGGGCGAATCACCGGGGAGCTGTTTTTT. Its protein product is CASSEGRGRITGELFF.

This clonotype showed up just a few times. The rearrangement uses TRBV9 and TRBJ2-5; no definite D call. Trimming cost V 3 bases and J 5 bases, with 17 bases left between them. There are 15 residues in the CDR3. From germline, CDR1 is SGDLS and CDR2 YYNGEE. The CDR3 reads CASSARALSRETQYF. CDR3 DNA sequence: TGTGCCAGCAGCGCCCGGGCCTTATCGCGGGAGACCCAGTACTTC.

This clonotype has ten or more counts. The V gene is TRBV27, the J gene TRBJ1-1, with a tentative D call TRBD1 (5 bases). This CDR3 has 13 residues. CDR1 is MNHEY, CDR2 SMNVEV, per germline (reference sequence). Deletions cut 3 bases from V and 12 bases from J, with 17 bases between. The CDR3 bases are TGTGCCAGCAGTTTTATTAAGGGGCAGTGGCCTTTCTTT. It codes for CASSFIKGQWPFF.

DNA of the CDR3: TGCGCCAGCAGCCCTCAGGCTACAGGGGGACTGAACACTGAAGCTTTCTTT. Amino acids: CASSPQATGGLNTEAFF. The genes are TRBV4-1 and TRBJ1-1; 8 positions match TRBD1. Germline V CDR1 and CDR2: MGHRA, YSYEKL. The CDR3 covers 17 residues. The V segment lost 4 bases and the J segment 0 bases; nucleotides outside the gene matches: 10.

The chain joins TRBV7-2 to TRBJ1-2; D gene unclear. Between the trimmed V and J ends, which lost 1 base and 7 bases, there was a span of 10 bases. This CDR3 comprises 13 residues. Germline V CDR1 and CDR2: SGHTA, FQGNSA. The CDR3: CASSLDSIGGYTF. The CDR3 nucleotides read TGTGCCAGCAGCTTAGACTCAATCGGTGGCTACACCTTC.